Below, 9 T cell receptor beta chains from the same sample are listed, as sequenced in a study of human T cells and chemical hapten exposure. Total RNA was extracted from unfractionated whole blood. TCRdb fed the 5' RACE reads into MiXCR, producing one record per CDR3 protein. The table lists 110,000 or so distinct CDR3 sequences, approximately 19% of them singletons. Every receptor here comes from a human donor in good health.

In its sample, this clonotype was seen a few times. The chain has TRBV11-2 and TRBJ2-3, with D unresolved. Germline CDR1 SGHAT, CDR2 FQNNGV. The V gene lost 3 bases and the J gene lost 9 bases, with 4 bases spanning the gap. The CDR3 is 10 residues long. DNA of the CDR3: TGTGCCAGCAGCTTCGAAACGCAGTATTTT. Translating it yields CASSFETQYF.

There are a few counts of this clonotype. V and J are TRBV3-1 and TRBJ1-5; 12 nucleotides agree with TRBD1. CDR1 and CDR2 (germline): LGHDT, YNNKEL (reference sequence). Germline trimming cut 5 bases from V and 7 bases from J; bases unmatched to any gene: 6. The length of the CDR3 is 15 residues. CDR3 bases: TGTGCCAGCAGCTCAGGGACAGGGGGCCGACAGCCCCAGCATTTT. Amino acid sequence: CASSSGTGGRQPQHF.

In this sample, this clonotype turned up a few times. V is TRBV28 and J is TRBJ2-3, with TRBD2 identical over 7 bases. Looked up from germline, CDR1 is MDHEN and CDR2 is SYDVKM. V trimming: 3 bases; J trimming: 6 bases; junction bases outside the gene matches: 9. The CDR3 has 15 residues. This CDR3 reads CASSLVGRATDTQYF. The CDR3 DNA reads as TGTGCCAGCAGTTTGGTAGGGAGGGCCACGGATACGCAGTATTTT.

The CDR3 sequence is CASSLLSSGTTYNEQFF. CDR3 bases: TGTGCCAGCAGTTTATTGAGTAGCGGGACCACCTACAATGAGCAGTTCTTC. The chain joins TRBV27 to TRBJ2-1; 8 positions match TRBD2. J gave up 2 bases and V 1 base, and 7 bases lay outside the gene matches. The CDR3 length is 17 residues. Germline loops: CDR1 MNHEY, CDR2 SMNVEV (reference sequence).

This clonotype was seen more than once but under ten times. The chain employs TRBV19 and TRBJ2-5; 7 bases align to TRBD2. The ends lost 2 bases at V and 4 bases at J; junction bases unmatched: 13. CDR3 size: 17 residues. Looked up from germline, CDR1 is LNHDA and CDR2 is SQIVND (reference sequence). CDR3: CASSILEGGPSGETQYF. DNA of the CDR3: TGTGCCAGTAGTATATTGGAGGGAGGGCCTTCCGGAGAGACCCAGTACTTC.

The rearrangement links TRBV11-3 to TRBJ2-1; 11 bases are shared with TRBD2. The V and J ends lost 2 bases and 6 bases, in that order; junction bases with no gene match: 3. This CDR3 has 15 residues. Germline V gene sequence: CDR1 SGHNT, CDR2 YENEEA. The CDR3 loop is CASSLLAGGINEQFF. The DNA for the CDR3 is TGTGCCAGCAGCTTACTAGCGGGAGGAATCAATGAGCAGTTCTTC.

Regarding this clonotype: A read error may explain this, as a much larger clone is one base away. The gene calls are TRBV5-1 and TRBJ2-1; unclear D gene. The CDR3 is 17 residues long. Trimming pared 2 bases from V and 6 bases from J, leaving 21 bases between. Germline CDR1 SGHRS, CDR2 YFSETQ. The CDR3 protein is CASSFLGMGTCANEQFF. The DNA for the CDR3 is TGCGCCAGCAGCTTCTTAGGGATGGGAACGTGTGCCAATGAGCAGTTCTTC. Drawing the rest from reference TRBV5-1 and TRBJ2-1, the complete variable domain is KAGVTQTPRYLIKTRGQQVTLSCSPISGHRSVSWYQQTPGQGLQFLFEYFSETQRNKGNFPGRFSGRQFSNSRSEMNVSTLELGDSALYLCASSFLGMGTCANEQFFGPGTRLTVL.

Comments on this clonotype: In this CDR3 the conserved last residue, phenylalanine or tryptophan, is missing, so a read error is likely. It is unclear where the CDR3 begins or ends on the DNA, so no DNA is shown, and the CDR3 is as TCRdb lists it. The chain joins TRBV21-1 to TRBJ1-2. TRBV21-1 is assigned pseudogene status. The CDR3 length is 14 residues, termini included. This CDR3 is CASSHGGGWRVNPS.

V is TRBV5-6 and J is TRBJ1-1, with 7 bases aligning to TRBD1. V was clipped by 2 bases and J by 6 bases; unmatched bases: 10. The CDR3 is 15 residues long. CDR1 is SGHDT and CDR2 is YYEEEE in the germline V gene. DNA of the CDR3: TGTGCCAGCAGCTTCATTGCCAGGGGGAGAGCTGAAGCTTTCTTT. Encoded protein: CASSFIARGRAEAFF.